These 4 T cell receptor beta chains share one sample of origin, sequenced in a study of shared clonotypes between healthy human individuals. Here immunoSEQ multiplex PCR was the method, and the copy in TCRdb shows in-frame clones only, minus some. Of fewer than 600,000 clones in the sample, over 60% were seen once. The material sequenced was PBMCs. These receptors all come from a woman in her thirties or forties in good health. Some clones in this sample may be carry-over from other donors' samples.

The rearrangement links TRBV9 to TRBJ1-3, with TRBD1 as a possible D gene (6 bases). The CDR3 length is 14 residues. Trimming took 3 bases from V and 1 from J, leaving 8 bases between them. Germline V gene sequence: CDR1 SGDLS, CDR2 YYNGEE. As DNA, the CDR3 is TGTGCCAGCAGCGCCGACAGGTCTGGAAACACCATATATTTT. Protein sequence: CASSADRSGNTIYF.

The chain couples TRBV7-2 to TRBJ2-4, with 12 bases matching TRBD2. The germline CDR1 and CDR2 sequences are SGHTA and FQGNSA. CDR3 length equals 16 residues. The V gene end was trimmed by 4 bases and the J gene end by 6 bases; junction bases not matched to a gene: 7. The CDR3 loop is CASSSRLAGARNIQYF. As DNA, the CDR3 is TGTGCCAGCAGCTCGCGACTAGCGGGAGCTAGAAACATTCAGTACTTC.

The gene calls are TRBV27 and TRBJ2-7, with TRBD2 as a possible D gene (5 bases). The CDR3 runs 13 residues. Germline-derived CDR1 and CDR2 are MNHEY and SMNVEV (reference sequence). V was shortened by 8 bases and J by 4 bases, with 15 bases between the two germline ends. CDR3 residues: CASGWASSYEQYF. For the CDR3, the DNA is TGTGCCAGCGGGTGGGCTAGCTCGTACGAGCAGTACTTC.

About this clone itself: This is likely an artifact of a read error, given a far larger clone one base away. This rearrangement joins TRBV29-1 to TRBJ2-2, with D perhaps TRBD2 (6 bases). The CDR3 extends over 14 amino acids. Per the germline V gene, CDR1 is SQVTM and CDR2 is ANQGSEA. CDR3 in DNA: TGCAGCGTTGAAGATGGCGGGGCCACCGGGGAGCCGTTTTTT. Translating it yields CSVEDGGATGEPFF.